The 31 T cell receptor beta chains below all came from one sample that was sequenced in a study of cytomegalovirus exposure and HLA in healthy donors. The PCR employed 60 Vbeta primers together with 13 Jbeta primers. Sequencing used immunoSEQ multiplex PCR; TCRdb keeps in-frame clones, though not all of them. The top ten hold about 0.28% of the sample, which has some 270,000 clones, under 90% seen once. Sequencing was carried out using PBMCs. These receptors all come from a girl aged 2-10 years in good health and CMV-seronegative.

Comments on this clone: A junction end diverges from the germline sequence, so it may reflect a read error. The CDR3, as DNA: TGTGCCAGCACCCCAAGGACAGGGGCGAGGAATACGCAGTATTTT. It specifies CASTPRTGARNTQYF. The chain joins TRBV5-1 to TRBJ2-3, with 9 positions matching TRBD1. Germline V CDR1 and CDR2: SGHRS, YFSETQ. This CDR3 is 15 amino acids long.

This chain links TRBV10-3 with TRBJ1-1; possible D gene TRBD1, 5 bases. This CDR3 contains 17 residues. The V and J ends lost 6 bases and 0 bases respectively, with 20 bases between them. The germline V gene encodes CDR1 ENHRY and CDR2 SYGVKD. The CDR3 sequence: CAIRGAPGDPMNTEAFF. The CDR3 nucleotides read TGTGCCATCAGAGGGGCCCCGGGGGACCCCATGAACACTGAAGCTTTCTTT.

The chain has TRBV13 and TRBJ1-5, with 11 bases fitting TRBD1. CDR1 is PRHDT, CDR2 FYEKMQ, per germline (reference sequence). This CDR3 is 15 amino acids long. The J segment lost 6 bases and the V segment lost 5 bases, leaving 6 bases of the junction unmatched. CDR3 coding DNA: TGTGCCAGCAGCCAAGGGGACAGGGGGTTTCAGCCCCAGCATTTT. Translating it yields CASSQGDRGFQPQHF. Using reference TRBV13 and TRBJ1-5 for the parts outside the CDR3, the full variable domain is AAGVIQSPRHLIKEKRETATLKCYPIPRHDTVYWYQQGPGQDPQFLISFYEKMQSDKGSIPDRFSAQQFSDYHSELNMSSLELGDSALYFCASSQGDRGFQPQHFGDGTRLSIL.

A few counts support this clone. J is TRBJ2-2 and V is TRBV27; 8 positions agree with TRBD1. CDR1 and CDR2 (germline): MNHEY, SMNVEV (reference sequence). The CDR3 has 16 amino acids. The junction had 11 bases not matched to a gene; V was cut back by 6 bases and J by 5 bases. CDR3 bases: TGTGCCAGCAGCAGGAGGACAGGGAAGGGAACCGGGGAGCTGTTTTTT. This codes for CASSRRTGKGTGELFF.

This clone was seen a handful of times. The rearrangement joins TRBV5-1 to TRBJ1-2; tentative D call: TRBD1 (5 bases). Germline CDR1 reads SGHRS; CDR2 reads YFSETQ. The CDR3 loop spans 12 amino acids. The V and J ends lost 2 bases and 4 bases respectively, with 6 bases between them. This CDR3 is CASSFDSYGYTF. The CDR3 DNA reads TGCGCCAGCAGCTTTGACAGCTATGGCTACACCTTC.

This clone was observed a few times. J is TRBJ1-6 and V is TRBV6-1; 9 bases fit TRBD1. This CDR3 comprises 15 residues. Trimming at V came to 3 bases and at J to 10 bases, leaving 7 bases not matched to a gene. Germline V gene data show CDR1 as MNHNS and CDR2 as SASEGT. The CDR3, as DNA: TGTGCCAGCAGTGAGCCGGGACAGGGTTGGTCACCCCTCCACTTT. Translation: CASSEPGQGWSPLHF.

The gene calls are TRBV5-8 and TRBJ2-6, with D possibly matching TRBD2 (5 bases). V was trimmed by 4 bases and J by 0 bases, leaving 14 bases between them. The length of the CDR3 is 17 residues. Germline CDR1 and CDR2: SGHTS and YDEGEE. CDR3 nucleotide sequence: TGTGCCAGCAGCGCGGACGGACTGAGCTCTGGGGCCAACGTCCTGACTTTC. Residues: CASSADGLSSGANVLTF.

With respect to this clone: Germline is not matched at one junction end, which may reflect a read error. CDR3 loop: CASSYSAPSKTGELFF. The CDR3 bases are TGTGCCAGCAGTTACTCGGCACCCTCGAAAACCGGGGAGCTGTTTTTT. The chain uses TRBV6-5 and TRBJ2-2; no firm D call. Germline V CDR1 and CDR2: MNHEY, SVGAGI. CDR3 length equals 16 residues.

J is TRBJ2-3 and V is TRBV2; possibly TRBD2 for D (6 bases). CDR1 SNHLY and CDR2 FYNNEI come from the germline V gene. Trimming stripped 6 bases from V and 3 bases from J, with 13 bases between. There are 14 residues in the CDR3. In DNA form, the CDR3 reads TGTGCCAGCAGGCCCCCGGGACTGACAGATACGCAGTATTTT. It encodes CASRPPGLTDTQYF.

The V call is TRBV2, the J call TRBJ1-4; maybe TRBD1 (5 bases). Per the germline V gene, CDR1 is SNHLY and CDR2 is FYNNEI. The V gene lost 1 base and the J gene lost 8 bases, with 11 bases spanning the gap. The CDR3 is made up of 14 amino acids. CDR3 region: CASSEGRGGEKLFF. The CDR3 DNA reads TGTGCCAGCAGTGAAGGGAGGGGCGGAGAAAAACTGTTTTTT.

V is TRBV5-1 and J is TRBJ2-1; possible D gene TRBD1, 5 bases. V was cut by 0 bases and J by 3 bases, with 7 bases left in between. CDR3 length equals 14 residues. In germline, CDR1 is SGHRS, CDR2 YFSETQ. The CDR3 loop reads CASSLGTLYNEQFF. DNA for the CDR3: TGCGCCAGCAGCTTGGGGACACTCTACAATGAGCAGTTCTTC. Full variable domain (missing parts from reference TRBV5-1 and TRBJ2-1): KAGVTQTPRYLIKTRGQQVTLSCSPISGHRSVSWYQQTPGQGLQFLFEYFSETQRNKGNFPGRFSGRQFSNSRSEMNVSTLELGDSALYLCASSLGTLYNEQFFGPGTRLTVL.

This chain connects TRBV2 to TRBJ1-1; D possibly corresponds to TRBD1 (5 bases). Deletions cut 4 bases from V and 0 bases from J, with 15 bases between. Germline loops: CDR1 SNHLY, CDR2 FYNNEI. The CDR3 runs to 16 residues. In DNA, the CDR3 is TGTGCCAGCAGTGCCCTCCAGGGTACCATGAACACTGAAGCTTTCTTT. Its protein is CASSALQGTMNTEAFF.

This clone was counted a single time. V and J are TRBV28 and TRBJ1-2, with TRBD1 matching over 12 bases. Germline V gives CDR1 MDHEN, CDR2 SYDVKM. The CDR3 totals 15 residues. V was clipped by 3 bases and J by 7 bases; unmatched bases: 6. CDR3: CASSLTGTGGFGYTF. CDR3 nucleotides: TGTGCCAGCAGTTTGACAGGGACAGGGGGCTTTGGCTACACCTTC.

V is TRBV11-2 and J is TRBJ2-7; 8 bases map to TRBD1. With 7 bases clipped from V and 2 bases from J, the junction kept 22 bases outside the gene matches. CDR3 length: 19 residues. Germline-derived CDR1 and CDR2 are SGHAT and FQNNGV. CDR3 sequence: CASNEKAGTGHPTPYEQYF. In nucleotides, the CDR3 is TGTGCCAGCAACGAAAAAGCTGGGACAGGACACCCTACACCCTACGAGCAGTACTTC. Filled out from reference TRBV11-2 and TRBJ2-7, the complete variable domain reads EAGVAQSPRYKIIEKRQSVAFWCNPISGHATLYWYQQILGQGPKLLIQFQNNGVVDDSQLPKDRFSAERLKGVDSTLKIQPAKLEDSAVYLCASNEKAGTGHPTPYEQYFGPGTRLTVT.

This clone has just a few counts. The chain combines TRBV5-1 with TRBJ2-7, with 7 bases matching TRBD2. V lost 4 bases to trimming and J lost 2 bases; unmatched junction nucleotides: 9. This CDR3 region has 15 residues. Germline CDR1 is SGHRS and CDR2 is YFSETQ. CDR3 DNA: TGCGCCAGCAGCCCCGGACTAGTTGTCCCCTACGAGCAGTACTTC. Translating gives CASSPGLVVPYEQYF.

The chain uses TRBV10-2 and TRBJ2-1, with TRBD2 matching over 8 bases. With 6 bases clipped from V and 7 bases from J, the junction kept 8 bases outside the gene matches. The CDR3 sequence is 14 residues long. CDR1 WSHSY and CDR2 SAAADI come from the germline V gene. The CDR3 region is CASRREEIRNEQFF. The CDR3 coding sequence is TGCGCCAGCAGGCGGGAGGAAATCCGGAATGAGCAGTTCTTC.

This clone was observed once. The V and J genes are TRBV2 and TRBJ2-3, with 8 bases fitting TRBD2. Germline CDR1 and CDR2: SNHLY and FYNNEI. This CDR3 spans 13 amino acids. The junction had 4 bases not matched to a gene; V was cut back by 10 bases and J by 1 base. The CDR3 coding sequence is TGTGCCACAGCGGGACTAGGCACAGATACGCAGTATTTT. Translated: CATAGLGTDTQYF. Using reference TRBV2 and TRBJ2-3 for the parts outside the CDR3, the full variable domain is EPEVTQTPSHQVTQMGQEVILRCVPISNHLYFYWYRQILGQKVEFLVSFYNNEISEKSEIFDDQFSVERPDGSNFTLKIRSTKLEDSAMYFCATAGLGTDTQYFGPGTRLTVL.

The V and J genes are TRBV15 and TRBJ2-5; a weak D match, TRBD2 (5 bases). TRBJ2-7 matches the DNA end more closely, so the J call is doubtful. The CDR3 extends over 18 amino acids. In germline, CDR1 is LNHNV, CDR2 YYDKDF (reference sequence). CDR3 bases: TGTGCCACCAGCAGATCTCGGTTAGGAGGCCCCGGGGTCCACGAGCAGTACTTC. It encodes CATSRSRLGGPGVHEQYF.

The V gene is TRBV9, the J gene TRBJ1-3, with D unresolved. Trimming cost V 2 bases and J 1 base, with 10 bases left between them. The germline CDR1 and CDR2 sequences are SGDLS and YYNGEE. The CDR3 covers 15 residues. The CDR3 loop is CASSVDGRSGNTIYF. As DNA, the CDR3 is TGTGCCAGCAGCGTTGACGGGAGGTCTGGAAACACCATATATTTT.

With respect to this clone: At the DNA level, this CDR3 is encoded by other sequences in the same sample as well. This chain connects TRBV27 to TRBJ2-1; D is perhaps TRBD1 (7 bases). The germline gives CDR1 MNHEY, CDR2 SMNVEV (reference sequence). This CDR3 has 14 residues. Trimming took 5 bases from V and 2 from J, leaving 10 bases between them. CDR3 protein: CASSPGGPYNEQFF. For the CDR3, the DNA is TGTGCCAGCAGTCCAGGGGGGCCCTACAATGAGCAGTTCTTC.

The chain joins TRBV4-2 to TRBJ1-5, with D perhaps matching TRBD1 (5 bases). This CDR3 is built from 16 residues. V was trimmed by 4 bases and J by 7 bases, leaving 20 bases between them. Germline V gives CDR1 LGHNA, CDR2 YNFKEQ. CDR3 sequence (DNA): TGTGCCAGCAGCCCATCCTCGGTGAGGCAGGGCCAGCCCCAGCATTTT. Protein sequence: CASSPSSVRQGQPQHF.

The chain couples TRBV6-5 to TRBJ2-1, with TRBD1 identical over 8 bases. The length of the CDR3 is 13 residues. Germline V gene data show CDR1 as MNHEY and CDR2 as SVGAGI. V dropped 3 bases and J dropped 6; count of bases not matched to a gene: 1. DNA for the CDR3: TGTGCCAGCAGTTATACAGGGGGCAATGAGCAGTTCTTC. It codes for CASSYTGGNEQFF.

CDR3: CASWAGQNNEKLFF. In nucleotides, the CDR3 is TGTGCCAGCTGGGCGGGACAGAATAATGAAAAACTGTTTTTT. J is TRBJ1-4 and V is TRBV7-9; TRBD1 matches 7 bases. V lost 8 bases, J lost 4 bases, and 7 bases stayed unmatched. Germline loops: CDR1 SEHNR, CDR2 FQNEAQ (reference sequence). The CDR3 length is 14 residues.

The chain joins TRBV7-9 to TRBJ2-4, with 11 positions matching TRBD2. The CDR3 totals 19 residues. Germline lookup yields CDR1 SEHNR and CDR2 FQNEAQ (reference sequence). The V and J ends lost 7 bases and 1 base, in that order; junction bases with no gene match: 15. CDR3 amino acids: CASTPGRLAGSRAKNIQYF. CDR3 in DNA: TGTGCCAGCACCCCCGGTAGACTAGCGGGATCTAGGGCCAAAAACATTCAGTACTTC. The variable domain in full, completed from reference TRBV7-9 and TRBJ2-4, reads DTGVSQNPRHKITKRGQNVTFRCDPISEHNRLYWYRQTLGQGPEFLTYFQNEAQLEKSRLLSDRFSAERPKGSFSTLEIQRTEQGDSAMYLCASTPGRLAGSRAKNIQYFGAGTRLSVL.

The rearrangement uses TRBV19 and TRBJ2-4; 7 bases are shared with TRBD2. This CDR3 has 17 residues. CDR1 and CDR2 from the germline V gene are LNHDA and SQIVND (reference sequence). The ends lost 1 base at V and 3 bases at J; junction bases unmatched: 9. As DNA, the CDR3 is TGTGCCAGTAGTATAGGGGGGGGTCGGGACCGCAAAAACATTCAGTACTTC. This translates into CASSIGGGRDRKNIQYF.

The chain carries TRBV5-6 and TRBJ2-2; 10 nucleotides match TRBD2. J was trimmed by 6 bases and V by 2 bases; bases with no gene match: 7. This CDR3 region has 16 residues. Germline loops: CDR1 SGHDT, CDR2 YYEEEE. For the CDR3, the DNA is TGTGCCAGCAGCTTAGGGCCGGGACTAGCGTCCGGGGAGCTGTTTTTT. Protein sequence: CASSLGPGLASGELFF.

This rearrangement joins TRBV10-1 to TRBJ2-7; a weak D match, TRBD1 (6 bases). The CDR3 totals 12 residues. V was shortened by 10 bases and J by 2 bases, with 12 bases between the two germline ends. Germline CDR1 WNHNN, CDR2 SYGVQD (reference sequence). CDR3 in DNA: TGCGCCACCTTCAGGGGCACCTACGAGCAGTACTTC. This encodes CATFRGTYEQYF.

This chain uses TRBV10-1 with TRBJ2-5; 11 bases agree with TRBD2. V shed 3 bases, J shed 4 bases, and the junction held 4 bases outside the gene matches. From germline, CDR1 is WNHNN and CDR2 SYGVQD (reference sequence). The CDR3 spans 15 residues. CDR3 protein: CASSDTSGRIETQYF. The CDR3 DNA sequence: TGCGCCAGCAGTGACACTAGCGGGAGAATAGAGACCCAGTACTTC.

On this clone: The conserved final phenylalanine or tryptophan is absent from the CDR3, which likely points to a read error. The genes are TRBV9 and TRBJ1-2; TRBD1 might be the D (5 bases). The CDR3 consists of 10 residues. Germline V CDR1 and CDR2: SGDLS, YYNGEE. Trimming removed 3 bases at V and 8 bases at J, with 5 bases between. Here the CDR3 reads CASSGGGYTL. In DNA, the CDR3 is TGTGCCAGCAGCGGGGGGGGCTACACCCTC.

The chain couples TRBV6-6 to TRBJ2-1; D remains ambiguous. CDR3 size: 14 residues. Germline-derived CDR1 and CDR2 are MNHNY and SVGAGI (reference sequence). Between the trimmed V and J ends, which lost 2 bases and 1 base, there was a span of 6 bases. CDR3: CASSYDGSYNEQFF. For the CDR3, the DNA is TGTGCCAGCAGTTACGACGGGTCCTACAATGAGCAGTTCTTC.

This clone has just a few counts. The genes are TRBV5-1 and TRBJ1-6; no firm D call. The CDR3 has 18 amino acids. The germline V gene encodes CDR1 SGHRS and CDR2 YFSETQ. The V and J ends lost 2 bases and 7 bases respectively, with 22 bases between them. For the CDR3, the DNA is TGCGCCAGCAGCTTCACCTTACAAGGACTTTTCACAAATTCACCCCTCCACTTT. Protein: CASSFTLQGLFTNSPLHF.